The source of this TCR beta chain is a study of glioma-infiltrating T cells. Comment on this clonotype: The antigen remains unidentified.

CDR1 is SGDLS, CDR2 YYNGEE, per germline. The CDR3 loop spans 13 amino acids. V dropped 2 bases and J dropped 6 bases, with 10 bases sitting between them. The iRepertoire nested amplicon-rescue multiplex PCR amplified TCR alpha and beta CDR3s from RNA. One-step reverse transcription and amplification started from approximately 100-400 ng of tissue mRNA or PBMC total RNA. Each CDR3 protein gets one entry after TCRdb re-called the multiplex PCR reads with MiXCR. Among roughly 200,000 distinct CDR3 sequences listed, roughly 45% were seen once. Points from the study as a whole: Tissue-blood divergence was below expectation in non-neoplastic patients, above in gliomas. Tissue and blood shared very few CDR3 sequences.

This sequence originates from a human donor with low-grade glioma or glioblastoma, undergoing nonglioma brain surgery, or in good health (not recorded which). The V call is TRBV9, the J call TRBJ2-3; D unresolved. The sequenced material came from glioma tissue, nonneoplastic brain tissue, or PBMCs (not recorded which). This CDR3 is CASSVCPTDTQYF. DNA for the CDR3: TGTGCCAGCAGCGTCTGTCCTACGGATACGCAGTATTTT.